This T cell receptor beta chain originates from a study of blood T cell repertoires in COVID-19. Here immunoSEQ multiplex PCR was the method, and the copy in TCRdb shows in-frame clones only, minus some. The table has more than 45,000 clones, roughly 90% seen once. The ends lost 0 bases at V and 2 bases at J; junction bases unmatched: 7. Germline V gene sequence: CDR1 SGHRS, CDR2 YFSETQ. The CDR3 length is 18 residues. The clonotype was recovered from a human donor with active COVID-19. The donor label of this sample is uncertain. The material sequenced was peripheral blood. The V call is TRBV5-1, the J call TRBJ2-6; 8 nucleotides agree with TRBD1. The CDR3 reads CASSLGAGQGAGANVLTF. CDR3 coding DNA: TGCGCCAGCAGCTTGGGCGCCGGACAGGGAGCTGGGGCCAACGTCCTGACTTTC.